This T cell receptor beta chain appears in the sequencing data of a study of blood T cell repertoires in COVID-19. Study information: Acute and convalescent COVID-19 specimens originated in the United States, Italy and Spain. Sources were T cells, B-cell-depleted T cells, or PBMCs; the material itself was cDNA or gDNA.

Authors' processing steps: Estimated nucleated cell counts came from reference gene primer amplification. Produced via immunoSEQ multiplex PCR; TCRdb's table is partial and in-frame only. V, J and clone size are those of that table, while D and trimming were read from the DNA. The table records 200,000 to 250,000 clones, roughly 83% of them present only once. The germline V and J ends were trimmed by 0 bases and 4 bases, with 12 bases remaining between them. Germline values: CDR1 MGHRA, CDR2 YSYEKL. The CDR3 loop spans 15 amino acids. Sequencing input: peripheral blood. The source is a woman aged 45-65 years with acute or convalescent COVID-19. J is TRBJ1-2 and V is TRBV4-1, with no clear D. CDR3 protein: CASSQDHPGSYGYTF. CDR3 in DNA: TGCGCCAGCAGCCAAGATCATCCGGGGTCCTATGGCTACACCTTC.